The T cell receptor beta chain under discussion was sequenced for a study of cytomegalovirus exposure and HLA in healthy donors. In the case of this clone: Its antigen remains unknown.

The PCR ran on 60 Vbeta and 13 Jbeta primers. The assay was immunoSEQ multiplex PCR, and TCRdb's table has in-frame clones only and misses some. In all, the sample yields about 130,000 clones. Study conclusions and caveats: A highly shared variant cluster was judged a likely technical artifact. As confirmed in vitro, a few CMV-associated chains were specific for CMV antigens. Information on immune exposure was restricted to one variable (CMV serostatus). In an earlier analysis, about 87% or about 30%: the productive usage of most TCR beta V segments.

The V end was cut by 5 bases, the J end by 9 bases, with 17 bases between. CDR3 size: 15 residues. Germline loops: CDR1 SGHAT, CDR2 FQNNGV. The gene calls are TRBV11-2 and TRBJ1-6, with D maybe TRBD1 (6 bases). The clonotype was recovered from a man between 18 and 35 years old in good health and CMV-seronegative. Input material: PBMCs. DNA of the CDR3: TGTGCCAGCAGCGTATCGCAGGGGTATGGTTCACCCCTCCACTTT. Translated: CASSVSQGYGSPLHF.